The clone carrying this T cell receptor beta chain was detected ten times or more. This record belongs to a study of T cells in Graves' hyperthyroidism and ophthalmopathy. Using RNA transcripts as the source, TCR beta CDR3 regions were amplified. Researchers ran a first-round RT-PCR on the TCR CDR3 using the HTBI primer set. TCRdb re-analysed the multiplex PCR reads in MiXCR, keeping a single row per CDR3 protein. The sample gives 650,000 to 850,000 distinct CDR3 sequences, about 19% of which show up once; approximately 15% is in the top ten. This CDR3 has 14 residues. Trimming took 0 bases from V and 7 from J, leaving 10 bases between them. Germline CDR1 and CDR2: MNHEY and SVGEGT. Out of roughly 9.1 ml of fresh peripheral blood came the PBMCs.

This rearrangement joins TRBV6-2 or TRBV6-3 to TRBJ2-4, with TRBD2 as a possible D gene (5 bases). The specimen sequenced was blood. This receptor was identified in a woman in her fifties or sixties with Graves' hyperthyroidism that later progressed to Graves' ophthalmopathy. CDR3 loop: CASSYSLAWNIQYF. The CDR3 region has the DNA TGTGCCAGCAGTTACTCCCTAGCCTGGAACATTCAGTACTTC.